This TCR beta chain was identified during a study of T cells in Graves' hyperthyroidism and ophthalmopathy. TCR beta CDR3 region amplification was performed from RNA transcripts. The HTBI primer set served for first-round RT-PCR of the TCR CDR3. MiXCR, applied by TCRdb to the multiplex PCR reads, yields one record per CDR3 protein. In the table there are fewer than 350,000 distinct CDR3 sequences, 15% to 20% of which are singletons. V was cut by 7 bases and J by 0 bases, with 13 bases left in between. The CDR3 is 15 amino acids. Germline-derived CDR1 and CDR2 are MNHEY and SVGEGT. This clonotype appeared a few times.

The receptor's source is a woman between 40 and 55 years old with Graves' ophthalmopathy. Material for sequencing was blood. The rearrangement uses TRBV6-2 or TRBV6-3 and TRBJ1-3; the D is unclear. The CDR3 is CASTLMGDSGNTIYF. CDR3 bases: TGTGCCAGCACCCTAATGGGCGACTCTGGAAACACCATATATTTT.